The rows below give T cell receptor beta chains drawn from one sample of a study of cytomegalovirus exposure and HLA in healthy donors. Clones were read by immunoSEQ multiplex PCR, and TCRdb kept only the in-frame ones, dropping some. The sample has about 77,000 clones, approximately 78% seen once. What was sequenced was PBMCs. These receptors all stem from a man aged 35-49 years in good health and CMV-seronegative. CDR3s include the opening cysteine and the closing phenylalanine or tryptophan. A D gene is named only where the DNA matches it firmly. Size values are once, few and many counts, or a class for expanded clones, and some rows have none.

CASSPRRVSYGYTF	TGTGCCAGCAGTCCCCGACGGGTGAGCTATGGCTACACCTTC	TRBV27	NA	NA	TRBJ1-2
CASSLDTTGNQPQHF	TGTGCCAGCAGCTTAGATACAACAGGGAATCAGCCCCAGCATTTT	TRBV7-9	NA	NA	TRBJ1-5
CASSLAISSYNEQFF	TGCGCCAGCAGCTTGGCTATAAGCTCCTACAATGAGCAGTTCTTC	TRBV5-1	NA	NA	TRBJ2-1
CASSGESGLKPYNEQFF	TGCGCCAGCAGCGGGGAGTCCGGGCTAAAACCCTACAATGAGCAGTTCTTC	TRBV5-1	NA	NA	TRBJ2-1
CASSPGQGPYEQYF	TGTGCCAGTTCCCCGGGACAGGGGCCCTACGAGCAGTACTTC	TRBV19	TRBD1	NA	TRBJ2-7
CASSAGTEYNEQFF	TGTGCCAGCAGTGCCGGGACAGAGTACAATGAGCAGTTCTTC	TRBV6-4	TRBD1	once	TRBJ2-1
CASSFVHGGRRANTGELFF	TGTGCCAGCAGCTTCGTCCACGGTGGTCGTAGAGCGAACACCGGGGAGCTGTTTTTT	TRBV11-3	NA	once	TRBJ2-2
CASSWASGNSPLHF	TGTGCCAGCAGCTGGGCCTCGGGAAATTCACCCCTCCACTTT	TRBV5-4	NA	NA	TRBJ1-6
CASREGQGAYYGYTF	TGTGCCAGCAGAGAAGGACAGGGGGCATACTATGGCTACACCTTC	TRBV5-4	TRBD1	NA	TRBJ1-2
CASSDPWTPTGTTNEKLFF	TGTGCCAGCAGTGATCCGTGGACACCAACAGGGACAACTAATGAAAAACTGTTTTTT	TRBV2	NA	NA	TRBJ1-4